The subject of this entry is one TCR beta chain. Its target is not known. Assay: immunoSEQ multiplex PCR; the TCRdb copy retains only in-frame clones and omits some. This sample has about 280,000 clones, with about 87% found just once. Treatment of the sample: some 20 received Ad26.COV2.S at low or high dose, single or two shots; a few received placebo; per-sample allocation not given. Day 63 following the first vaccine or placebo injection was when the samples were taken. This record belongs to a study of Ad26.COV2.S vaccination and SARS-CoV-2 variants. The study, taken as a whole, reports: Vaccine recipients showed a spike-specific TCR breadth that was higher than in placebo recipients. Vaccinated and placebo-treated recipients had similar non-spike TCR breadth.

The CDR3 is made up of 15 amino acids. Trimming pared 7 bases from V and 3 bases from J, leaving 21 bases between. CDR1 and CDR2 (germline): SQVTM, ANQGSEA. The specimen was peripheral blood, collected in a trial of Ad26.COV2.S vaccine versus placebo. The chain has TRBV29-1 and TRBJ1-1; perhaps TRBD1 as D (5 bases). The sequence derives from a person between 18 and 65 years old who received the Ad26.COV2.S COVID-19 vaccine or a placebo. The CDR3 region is CSGGPGGGVDTEAFF. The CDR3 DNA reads TGCAGCGGTGGGCCCGGGGGTGGAGTGGACACTGAAGCTTTCTTT.